This is a list of T cell receptor beta chains from one sample in a study of a mutant IDH1 vaccine in newly diagnosed glioma. Their antigen targets remain unknown. TCRdb's copy holds only in-frame clones and misses some; the assay was immunoSEQ multiplex PCR. The table has some 29,000 clones, 80% to 85% seen once. Sequences were derived from PBMCs, sampled from a glioma patient whose treatment included an IDH1 peptide vaccine. These receptors were taken from a woman between 25 and 40 years old with glioma. Both conserved end residues are trimmed from each CDR3.

v_call cdr3_length cdr3_aa
TRBV9 9 ASSGTYGYT
TRBV6-5 12 ASSYSGTNYGYT
TRBV6-5 13 ASSSSGQGEYGYT
TRBV5-1 11 ASSVGGAYEQY
TRBV27 11 ASSPPGLFGYT
TRBV27 12 ASSLTPTRTEAF
TRBV5-1 12 ASSLAPGIDEQF
TRBV7-2 11 ASRDTGVRPLH
TRBV30 13 AWTPGTNYNSPLH
TRBV27 12 ASSPFGTGEKLF
TRBV11-3 14 ASSATSGGAFRELF
TRBV4-3 13 ASSQARGITGELF
TRBV27 11 ASSYTGGYEQY
TRBV19 12 ATSPGRAKNIQY
TRBV5-4 14 ASSSKGGRVGETQY
TRBV20-1 9 SAILGFGYT
TRBV5-1 12 ASSLLLGNTEAF
TRBV5-1 11 ASSLGGPYGYT
TRBV5-1 14 ASSKGTGEGANVLT
TRBV7-2 13 ASSLVAGTYNEQF
TRBV14 13 ASSQEGQSYSPLH
TRBV29-1 9 SATQGETQY
TRBV7-9 10 ASSTSGNTIY
TRBV6-5 11 ASSRDLADTQY
TRBV30 10 AWSAQGYGYT
TRBV5-1 11 ASSLEGLEKLF
TRBV6-1 9 ASTPLRVLT
TRBV20-1 9 SARMGGGAF
TRBV19 14 ASSAYRQDHNQPQH
TRBV5-1 13 ASSLLTGGTGELF
TRBV7-2 11 ASSWGRNTEAF
TRBV9 12 ASSVAKHFYGYT
TRBV6-1 12 ASSEVAGGQPQH
TRBV5-4 15 ASSSGVTGGSHRALH
TRBV4-3 14 ASSQDRLAGTDTQY
TRBV27 13 ASSLTGGLNTEAF
TRBV7-9 12 ASSLGGRAYEQY
TRBV2 10 ADRQMNTEAF
TRBV9 13 ASSVSAGAYNEQF
TRBV30 9 AWTNGGPQH
TRBV4-1 14 ASSQSPLGTPNTIY